This T cell receptor beta chain was identified in a study of cytomegalovirus exposure and HLA in healthy donors listed by TCRdb under 2017. With regard to the full study: According to an earlier analysis of several hundred of the donors, some 180 million T cells yielded roughly 100 million unique TCR beta sequences and about 280 Gb of sequence data. A separate validation cohort of about 110 different subjects was used in addition to the 666-subject first cohort. About 5 DR-DQ haplotypes were handled as single units for association and clustering, since linkage in the cohort was strong. All discovery cohort repertoires had been generated using a single sequencing platform. The study aimed to test whether cataloging public T cell receptors could reveal signatures of past pathogen exposure. An earlier analysis of approximately 640 of the donors applied high-throughput TCR beta sequencing to assess whether each TCR beta V gene segment acted as functional or pseudogenic. In a later analysis, previously published TCR beta repertoires from about 640 donors were re-analyzed and high-resolution HLA genotyping was added so that TCR occurrence patterns could be studied. In a later genetic analysis, genome-wide SNP genotypes for about 65% of the 666 donors were used, and that subset was treated as a discovery cohort. The later analysis used no new phenotypic data to find candidate immune exposures, relying instead on TCR beta sequences and their occurrence across donors. Of the roughly 400 genotyped donors, about 80% fell in the genetic ancestry cluster associated with self-reported Caucasian donors. HLA typing included class I and class II loci at four-digit resolution. The T cell repertoires of 666 subjects were profiled by immunosequencing and related to cytomegalovirus serostatus. About 330 gigabases of sequencing data and 70 million to 95 million unique TCR sequences made up an early release that covered 500 to 650 HLA-typed donors. Typing coverage varied by locus: roughly 620-630 donors for A, B, C, DRB1 and DQB1; some 520 for DQA1; over 600 for DPA1; fewer than 480 for DPB1. The study combined high-throughput TCR immunosequencing, statistical association of individual TCRs with disease status, and machine learning to predict cytomegalovirus infection status. Among about 370 genotyped donors of the cohort, an average of approximately 220,000 unique TCR beta nucleotide sequences was sequenced per donor, of which about 18% were non-productive. Donor age, sex, ethnicity and CMV serostatus were compiled together with the repertoire data. Overall results and qualifications from the work: According to a later analysis, most CMV-associated TCR beta chains appeared to be HLA-restricted, and the HLA associations seemed to be driven largely by CMV exposure. Because counts were too low, about 18 rarely observed V segments, including chromosome 9 orphons, were left out of the earlier analysis of a few hundred of the donors. According to the authors, the approach could potentially be generalized to other disease states and immunological phenotypes. A later analysis found that TCR association rates varied across HLA loci, with DRB1 alleles showing the most associated TCRs and HLA-C alleles the fewest. A further reported finding was that TCR beta sequences accurately predicted the HLA-A and HLA-B alleles for most subjects in the first cohort. A few of the identified cytomegalovirus-associated TCR beta chains were confirmed in vitro to be specific for cytomegalovirus antigens. Because HLA typing was unavailable for some donors at each locus, only the typed subset was used in association tests. The classifier was reported to diagnose cytomegalovirus status with high specificity and sensitivity in both the original and validation cohorts. The cohort was sequenced for TCR beta chains only, and without alpha or paired-chain data the features that could be detected were limited. Compared with the approximately 600-donor mean, donors in an Asian-associated ancestry cluster had fewer N-insertions in productive TCRs, according to a later genetic analysis. Assigning TCR associations to individual alleles was difficult when HLA alleles, especially DR and DQ, strongly co-occurred. In an earlier analysis of approximately 590 of the donors, most TCR beta V segments appeared in productive rearrangements about 87% or about 30% of the time, broadly matching IMGT annotations. A later analysis associated approximately 17,000 TCR beta sequences with specific HLA alleles at a false discovery rate of 0.05. For the cohort, immune exposure information was limited to CMV serostatus. The sequencing pipeline was judged likely to have produced a cluster of highly shared sequence variants as a technical artifact. Roughly uniform sequencing depth across donors was assumed in presence/absence analyses, although this assumption may not hold. A later analysis found that HLA-associated TCR beta chains were more clonally expanded and had lower generation probabilities than equally common non-associated chains. Because the 87-base-pair reads could not distinguish some IMGT-functional V segments, including TRBV6-2 and TRBV6-3, those segments were excluded. While some public TCRs were present in many individuals, most TCR sequences turned up only very rarely across donors. The study gave a list of some 150 TCR beta chains associated with cytomegalovirus. Correlated functional status among segregating V segments might reflect linkage disequilibrium, but an unknown experimental factor could not be ruled out. In a later analysis, several top co-occurrence clusters were reported to appear linked to parvovirus B19, influenza, CMV and Epstein-Barr virus. In a later genetic analysis, a missense DCLRE1C variant was associated with V-gene and J-gene trimming of TCR beta chains, and the association was replicated in an independent cohort.

Libraries were prepared through the immunoSEQ multiplex PCR assay. The multiplex PCR relied on a mix of 60 forward primers for TCR Vbeta segments and 13 reverse primers for TCR Jbeta segments. Amplification of the CDR3 region of rearranged TCR beta genes was performed with a multiplex PCR assay on genomic DNA. On the Illumina HiSeq System, the amplified TCR beta libraries were sequenced as 87-base-pair reads. For the original study's pipeline: In a later analysis, roughly 80 million unique TCR beta chains were counted across the 500 to 700 repertoires, and approximately 11 million of these chains were shared by at least two donors. Raw reads were error-corrected and collapsed into unique sequences by a nearest-neighbor algorithm in which closely related sequences were merged to remove PCR and sequencing errors. To assign V, D and J gene segments, CDR3 sequences were aligned to IMGT reference sequences. For a sequence to be retained, a match of at least six nucleotides was required to both a V gene segment and a J gene segment. A rearrangement was called productive if the CDR3 had no stop codons and remained in frame with V and J, and every other rearrangement was called non-productive. CDR3 was defined by IMGT convention, running from the second conserved V-encoded cysteine to the conserved J-encoded phenylalanine. In an earlier analysis of just under 600 of the donors, sequences lacking an unambiguous match to a single V gene segment were excluded. In an earlier analysis of several hundred of the donors, a V segment was called functional when productive rearrangements were above 56.7%, and segregating when the standard deviation between donors exceeded 5%. To diagnose cytomegalovirus status from the catalog of TCR beta chain sequences, a statistical classification framework was built. In a later analysis, TCR nucleotide sequences were compared against IMGT/GENE-DB human TR gene sequences so that V and J genes could be assigned. Using the TCRdist pipeline, a later analysis assigned CDR3 sequences along with most-parsimonious VDJ recombination scenarios. A later analysis defined each TCR beta chain by its CDR3 amino acid sequence plus V-gene family, and excluded reads lacking a unique V-gene family. To address suspected cross-contamination and a sequencing artifact, a later analysis removed approximately 600 highly shared, low-generation-probability nucleotide sequences. In a later analysis, a clonal expansion index for each public chain was calculated from normalized within-repertoire ranks of inferred template counts. A later analysis computed generation probabilities with a VDJ recombination model fitted to out-of-frame rearrangements, and checked the results against IGoR. In a later analysis, hypergeometric tests were used to score TCR-TCR, TCR-HLA and TCR-CMV co-occurrence, with a repertoire-size bias correction applied to TCR pairs. False discovery rates were estimated in a later analysis by permuting HLA or CMV assignments 20 times. In a later analysis, co-occurring TCRs were grouped with DBSCAN, and TCRdist sequence similarity was added when clustering was performed within HLA-allele-positive subsets. For co-occurrence clustering, repertoires with fewer than 30,000 or more than 120,000 public chains were excluded, along with roughly five repertoires with anomalous nucleotide sharing. In its TCRdb copy, this immuneACCESS table keeps in-frame sequences only and misses some clones. Where compared with another copy, unresolved V genes explain less than half of these, and the others have no known cause. The V and J calls and clone size come from that table; D and trimming were worked out from the DNA. The sample table shows about 150,000 clones, and over 70% are seen once. Jointly, the top ten make up roughly 1.4% of the sample.

From cysteine to phenylalanine, the CDR3 is 16 amino acids long. Only the CDR3 region is kept as DNA, spanning 48 bases read in frame from base 1. As encoded in the germline V gene (reference sequence), CDR1 is SEHNR while CDR2 is FQNEAQ. Ends trimmed: V by 5 bases, J by 0 bases; bases unmatched to a gene: 10. As concerns this clone: There is no known antigen for this receptor. There are no base qualities to consult, and no much larger clone falls within one base.

The cohort was made up of 500 to 850 healthy bone marrow donors. All cohort members were sampled while nominally healthy, although unrecorded immune exposures were likely present. The donor tested CMV seronegative, placing the donor among the 352 seronegative members of the cohort. A peripheral blood sample was collected from each donor, and TCR beta sequencing was performed on peripheral blood mononuclear cells. Genomic DNA was extracted from the blood cell samples with the Qiagen DNeasy Blood Extraction Kit. The receptor's source is a woman younger than 35 in good health and CMV-seronegative. Specimen: PBMCs. The chain is encoded by TRBV7-9 joined to TRBJ2-7; 7 junctional bases match TRBD1. The CDR3 protein: CASSPPQGPSSYEQYF. The nucleotides are TGTGCCAGCAGCCCCCCACAGGGGCCAAGCTCCTACGAGCAGTACTTC.